This T cell receptor beta chain was recorded in a study of blood T cells in healthy people across ages. The study's findings and limits: Observed TCR beta diversity per million T cells went down as age went up. This fall followed a roughly linear course with age. There were more naive CD4+ cells and higher diversity in long-lived donors than in aged donors.

The use of a sample-barcoded 5' primer and a J-beta primer mix characterized a second PCR of about 7 to 12 cycles. CDR3-containing paired-end reads numbering at least 2.5 million came from each sample. TCRdb re-called the 5' RACE reads through MiXCR, storing one row per CDR3 protein. There are 500,000 to 600,000 distinct CDR3 sequences in the sample; 25% to 30% occur only once, and 15% to 20% lies in the top ten. V lost 3 bases, J lost 4 bases, and 3 bases lay in between. The germline V gene has CDR1 SGHDT and CDR2 YYEEEE. The CDR3 has 11 residues. This clonotype was recorded at least ten times. Its matching antigen is unknown. Ranging in age from about 6 to 90, the donors were healthy Caucasian individuals from Russia.

The clonotype originates from a woman between 65 and 79 years old in good health. The V call is TRBV5-6, the J call TRBJ2-3, with D hard to call. The sample was blood. The CDR3 DNA is TGTGCCAGCAGCTCTTCAGATACGCAGTATTTT. This gives the protein CASSSSDTQYF.